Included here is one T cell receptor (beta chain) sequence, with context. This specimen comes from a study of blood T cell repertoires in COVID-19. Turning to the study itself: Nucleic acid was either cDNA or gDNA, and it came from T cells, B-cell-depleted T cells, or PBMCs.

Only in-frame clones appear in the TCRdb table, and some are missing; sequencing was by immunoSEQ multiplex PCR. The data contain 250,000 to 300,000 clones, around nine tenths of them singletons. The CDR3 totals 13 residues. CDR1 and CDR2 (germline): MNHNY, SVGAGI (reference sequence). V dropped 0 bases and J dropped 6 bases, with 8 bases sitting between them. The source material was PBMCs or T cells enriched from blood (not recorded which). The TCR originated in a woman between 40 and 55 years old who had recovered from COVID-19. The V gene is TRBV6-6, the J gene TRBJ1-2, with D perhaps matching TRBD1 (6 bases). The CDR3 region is CASSYSNRDGYTF. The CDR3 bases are TGTGCCAGCAGTTACTCGAACAGGGATGGCTACACCTTC.